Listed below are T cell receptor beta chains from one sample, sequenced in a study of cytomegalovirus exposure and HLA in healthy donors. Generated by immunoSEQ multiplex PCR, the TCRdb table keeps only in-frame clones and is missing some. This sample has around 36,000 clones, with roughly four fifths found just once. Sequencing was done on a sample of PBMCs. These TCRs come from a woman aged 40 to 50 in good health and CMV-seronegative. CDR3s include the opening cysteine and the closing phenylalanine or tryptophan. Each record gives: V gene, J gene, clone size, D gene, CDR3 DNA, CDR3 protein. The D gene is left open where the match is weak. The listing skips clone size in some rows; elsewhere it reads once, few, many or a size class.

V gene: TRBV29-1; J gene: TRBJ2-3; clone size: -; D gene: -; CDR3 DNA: TGCAGCGTTGGGGGTGGAGGGGTTCTAGATACGCAGTATTTT; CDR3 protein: CSVGGGGVLDTQYF
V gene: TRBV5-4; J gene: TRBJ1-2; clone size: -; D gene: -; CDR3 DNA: TGTGCCAGCAGCCCCTCACAGGGCCAAATGGGAGGCTACACCTTC; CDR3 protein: CASSPSQGQMGGYTF
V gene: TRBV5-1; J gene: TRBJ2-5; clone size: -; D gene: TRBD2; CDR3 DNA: TGCGCCAGCGGCTTGTCAGCGGGGGGGCCAGAGACCCAGTACTTC; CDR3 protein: CASGLSAGGPETQYF
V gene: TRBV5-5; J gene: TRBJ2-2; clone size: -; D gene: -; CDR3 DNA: TGTGCCAGCAGCTTCGTACTAGCAAACACCGGGGAGCTGTTTTTT; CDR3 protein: CASSFVLANTGELFF
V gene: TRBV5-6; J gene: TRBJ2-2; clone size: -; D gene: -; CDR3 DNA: TGTGCCAGCAGCTTATGGTGGGGGGGCGAGAAAGGGGAGCTGTTTTTT; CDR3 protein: CASSLWWGGEKGELFF
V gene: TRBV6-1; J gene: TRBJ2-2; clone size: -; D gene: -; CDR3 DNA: TGTGCCAGCCGATCGTCAGGCACCGGGGAGCTGTTTTTT; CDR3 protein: CASRSSGTGELFF
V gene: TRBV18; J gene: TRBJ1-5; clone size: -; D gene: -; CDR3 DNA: TGTGCCAGCTCACCGGTCGGAGGGAATCAGCCCCAGCATTTT; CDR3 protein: CASSPVGGNQPQHF
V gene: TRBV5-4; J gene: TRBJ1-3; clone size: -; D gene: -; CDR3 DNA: TGTGCCAGCAGCCGGAGTGGGTTGAGCTCTGGAAACACCATATATTTT; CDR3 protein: CASSRSGLSSGNTIYF
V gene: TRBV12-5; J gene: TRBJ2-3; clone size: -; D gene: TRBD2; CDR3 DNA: TGTGCTAGTGGTCCAAAGCGGGGGGGCGGCGCAGATACGCAGTATTTT; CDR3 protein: CASGPKRGGGADTQYF
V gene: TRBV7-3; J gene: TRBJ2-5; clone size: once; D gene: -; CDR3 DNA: TGTGCCAGCAGTCTAAGGCGGGGAGAGACCCAGTACTTC; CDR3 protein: CASSLRRGETQYF
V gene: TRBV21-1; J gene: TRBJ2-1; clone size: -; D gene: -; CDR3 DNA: TGTGCCAGCACTTGGACTAGCGGGGGTTACAATGAGCAGTTCTTC; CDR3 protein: CASTWTSGGYNEQFF
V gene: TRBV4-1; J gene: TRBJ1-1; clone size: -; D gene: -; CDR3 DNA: TGCGCCAGCAGCCTAGGGGGTTTTACTGAAGCTTTCTTT; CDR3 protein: CASSLGGFTEAFF
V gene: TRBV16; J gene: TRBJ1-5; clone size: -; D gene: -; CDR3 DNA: TGTGCCAGCAGCCTACAGGAGAATCAGCCCCAGCATTTT; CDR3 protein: CASSLQENQPQHF
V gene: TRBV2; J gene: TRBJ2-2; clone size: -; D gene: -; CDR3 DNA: TGTGCCAGCAGTGAAATCGGGGACACCGGGGAGCTGTTTTTT; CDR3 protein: CASSEIGDTGELFF
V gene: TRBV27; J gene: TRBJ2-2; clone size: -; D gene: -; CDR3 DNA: TGTGCCAGCAGAGATACCGGGAAAATCACCGGGGAGCTGTTTTTT; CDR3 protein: CASRDTGKITGELFF
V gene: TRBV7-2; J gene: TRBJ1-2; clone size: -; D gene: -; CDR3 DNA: TGTGCCAGCAGCTTATTCGGGACCCAGGGGATAAACTATGGCTACACCTTC; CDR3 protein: CASSLFGTQGINYGYTF
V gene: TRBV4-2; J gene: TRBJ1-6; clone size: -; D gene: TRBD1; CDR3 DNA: TGTGCCAGCAGCCGAGGGGGGACAGCCTTGAGCTCCTATAATTCACCCCTCCACTTT; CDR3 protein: CASSRGGTALSSYNSPLHF
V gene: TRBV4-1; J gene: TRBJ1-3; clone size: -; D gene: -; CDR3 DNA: TGCGCCAGCAGCCAAGCGGGGAACACCATATATTTT; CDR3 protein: CASSQAGNTIYF
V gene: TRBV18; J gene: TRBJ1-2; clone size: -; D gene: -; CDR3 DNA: TGTGCCAGCTCACCAACAGTCAACTATGGCTACACCTTC; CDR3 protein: CASSPTVNYGYTF
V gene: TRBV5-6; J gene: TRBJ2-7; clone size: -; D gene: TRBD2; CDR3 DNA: TGTGCCAGCAGCCCCTCCGGGACTAGCGTCAACGAGCAGTACTTC; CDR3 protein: CASSPSGTSVNEQYF
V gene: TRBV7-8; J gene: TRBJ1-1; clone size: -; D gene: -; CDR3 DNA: TGTGCCAGCGGCCGCCGGGGGGACACTGAAGCTTTCTTT; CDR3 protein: CASGRRGDTEAFF
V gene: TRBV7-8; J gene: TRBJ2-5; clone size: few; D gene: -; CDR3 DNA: TGTGCCAGCAGCCTTGACAGCCAAGAGACCCAGTACTTC; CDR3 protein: CASSLDSQETQYF
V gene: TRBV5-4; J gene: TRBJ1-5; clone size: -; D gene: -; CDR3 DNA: TGTGCCAGCAGCCTTAAGGAGGCGGATAGCAATCAGCCCCAGCATTTT; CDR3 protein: CASSLKEADSNQPQHF
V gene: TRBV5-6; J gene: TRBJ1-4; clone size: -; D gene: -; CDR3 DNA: TGTGCCAGCAGCTTGGGCAGGGCAACTAATGAAAAACTGTTTTTT; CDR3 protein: CASSLGRATNEKLFF
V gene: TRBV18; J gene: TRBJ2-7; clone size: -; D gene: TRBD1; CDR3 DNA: TGTGCCAGCTCGGACACGGGACAGAGCTACGAGCAGTACTTC; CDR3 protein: CASSDTGQSYEQYF
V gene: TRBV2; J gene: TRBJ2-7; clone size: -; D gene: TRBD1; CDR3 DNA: TGTGCCAGCAACCCGGACAGGGAATACGAGCAGTACTTC; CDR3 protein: CASNPDREYEQYF
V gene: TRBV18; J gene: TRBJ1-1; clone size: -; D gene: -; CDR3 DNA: TGTGCCAGCTCACAACAGCCTACGGTCACTGAAGCTTTCTTT; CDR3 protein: CASSQQPTVTEAFF
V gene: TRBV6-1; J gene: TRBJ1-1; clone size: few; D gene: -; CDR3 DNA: TGTGCCAGCAGTGAAGAGGCAGGAGGAGCCTGTGCTTTCTTT; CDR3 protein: CASSEEAGGACAFF
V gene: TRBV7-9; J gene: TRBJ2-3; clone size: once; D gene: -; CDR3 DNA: TGTGCCAGCAGCTTTGGGAGTCGTTCTGATACGCAGTATTTT; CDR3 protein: CASSFGSRSDTQYF
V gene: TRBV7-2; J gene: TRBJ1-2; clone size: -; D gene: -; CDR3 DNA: TGTGCCAGCAGCTCCCCCCGAGGTTATTTCGATGGCTACACCTTC; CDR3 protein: CASSSPRGYFDGYTF
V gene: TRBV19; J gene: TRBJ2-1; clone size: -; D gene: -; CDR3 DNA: TGTGCCAGTAGCCCTACAGCAGGCTCCTACAATGAGCAGTTCTTC; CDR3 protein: CASSPTAGSYNEQFF
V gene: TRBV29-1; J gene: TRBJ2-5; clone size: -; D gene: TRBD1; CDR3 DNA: TGCAGCGTTGAAATCGGACAGGGTAGAGGGGAGACCCAGTACTTC; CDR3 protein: CSVEIGQGRGETQYF
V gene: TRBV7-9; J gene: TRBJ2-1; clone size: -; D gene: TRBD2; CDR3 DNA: TGTGCCAGCAGCTTAATCGGGGGGGTATATGAGCAGTTCTTC; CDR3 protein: CASSLIGGVYEQFF
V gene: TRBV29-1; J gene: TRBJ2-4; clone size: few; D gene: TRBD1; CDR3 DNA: TGCAGCGGAGGGACAGTAAACATTCAGTACTTC; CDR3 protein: CSGGTVNIQYF
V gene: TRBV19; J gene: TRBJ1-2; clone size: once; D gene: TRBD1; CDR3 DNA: TGTGCCAGTAGTAAGCTGACAGGGACCCATACCTTC; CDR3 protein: CASSKLTGTHTF
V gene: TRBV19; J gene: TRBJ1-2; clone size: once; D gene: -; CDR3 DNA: TGTGCCAGTAGTATACGGTCTAACTATGGCTACACCTTC; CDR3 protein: CASSIRSNYGYTF
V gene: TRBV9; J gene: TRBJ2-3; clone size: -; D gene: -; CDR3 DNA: TGTGCCAGCAGCGGGGGGGACAGCACAGATACGCAGTATTTT; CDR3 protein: CASSGGDSTDTQYF
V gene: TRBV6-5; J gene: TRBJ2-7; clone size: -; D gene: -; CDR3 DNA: TGTGCCAGCAGTTACTCGGGCACAGCCTACGAGCAGTACTTC; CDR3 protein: CASSYSGTAYEQYF
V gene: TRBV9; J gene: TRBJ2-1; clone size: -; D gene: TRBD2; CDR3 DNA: TGTGCCAGCAGCGCGGGGGGGACTCTTTACAATGAGCAGTTCTTC; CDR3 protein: CASSAGGTLYNEQFF
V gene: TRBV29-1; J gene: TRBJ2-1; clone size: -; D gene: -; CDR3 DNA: TGCAGCGTTGAAGAAGGACTGAACAATGAGCAGTTCTTC; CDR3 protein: CSVEEGLNNEQFF
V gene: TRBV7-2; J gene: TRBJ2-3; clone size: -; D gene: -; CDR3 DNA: TGTGCCAGCAGCTTAGTTATCAGGGTTGTAGATACGCAGTATTTT; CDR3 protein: CASSLVIRVVDTQYF
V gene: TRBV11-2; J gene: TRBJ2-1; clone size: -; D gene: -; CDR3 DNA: TGTGCCAGCAGCTTAGCTGCGTTGTCCTACAATGAGCAGTTCTTC; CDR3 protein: CASSLAALSYNEQFF
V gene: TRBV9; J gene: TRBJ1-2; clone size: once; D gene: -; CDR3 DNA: TGTGCCAGCAGCGTAGTCGGGGGTAACTATGGCTACACCTTC; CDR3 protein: CASSVVGGNYGYTF
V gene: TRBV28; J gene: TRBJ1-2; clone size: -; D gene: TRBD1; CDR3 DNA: TGTGCCAGCAGGATAGGGGGCGGAGGCTATGGCTACACCTTC; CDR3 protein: CASRIGGGGYGYTF
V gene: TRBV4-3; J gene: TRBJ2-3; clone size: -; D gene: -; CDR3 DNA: TGCGCCAGCAGCCAAACCCGGGGGAGCACAGATACGCAGTATTTT; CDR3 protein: CASSQTRGSTDTQYF
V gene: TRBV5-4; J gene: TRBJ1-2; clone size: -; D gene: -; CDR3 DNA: TGTGCCAGCAGCTTGGAACAGGGACGATCCTATGGCTACACCTTC; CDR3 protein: CASSLEQGRSYGYTF